The 9 T cell receptor beta chains reported below all come from one sample, sequenced in a study of blood T cells in healthy people across ages. For the second PCR, which ran for about 7 to 11 cycles, a sample-barcoded 5' primer and a J-beta primer mix were used. TCRdb independently ran MiXCR on the 5' RACE reads; one entry per CDR3 protein. The table shows approximately 810,000 distinct CDR3 sequences, with under 30% occurring only once. Sequencing was performed on blood. The receptors derive from a woman older than 75 in good health.

With regard to this clonotype: A read error is possible here, since a much larger clone lies one base away. This chain joins TRBV6-6 and TRBJ2-3, with D possibly TRBD1 on 6 matching bases. The CDR3 is 16 residues long. CDR1 and CDR2 from the germline V gene are MNHNY and SVGAGI (reference sequence). The CDR3 protein is CASSYSFGGPTDAQYF. Here the CDR3 DNA reads TGTGCCAGCAGTTACTCGTTTGGGGGCCCCACAGATGCGCAGTATTTT.

This clonotype was counted ten times or more. This rearrangement joins TRBV20-1 to TRBJ2-7; 7 bases map to TRBD1. CDR1 and CDR2 from the germline V gene are DFQATT and SNEGSKA (reference sequence). This CDR3 is 16 amino acids long. Trimming at V came to 0 bases and at J to 3 bases, leaving 11 bases not matched to a gene. The CDR3 region is CSARDPRQGSIYEQYF. DNA of the CDR3: TGCAGTGCTAGAGACCCCCGACAGGGCAGCATCTACGAGCAGTACTTC.

This clonotype was counted at least ten times. The chain couples TRBV9 to TRBJ2-7; D is ambiguous. Germline values: CDR1 SGDLS, CDR2 YYNGEE. The CDR3 totals 14 residues. Trimming took 0 bases from V and 4 from J, leaving 11 bases between them. CDR3 loop: CASSVGIFLYEQYF. The CDR3 nucleotides are TGTGCCAGCAGCGTAGGGATTTTCTTATACGAGCAGTACTTC.

With regard to this clonotype: Sequence at one end of the junction differs from germline and may be a read error. The chain is built from TRBV20-1 and TRBJ2-1; 7 bases agree with TRBD2. The CDR3 length is 15 residues. Germline loops: CDR1 DFQATT, CDR2 SNEGSKA (reference sequence). CDR3 nucleotides: TGCAGTGCTAGAGGGGGGGGGTCATACTACAGTGAGCAGTTCTTC. The encoded protein is CSARGGGSYYSEQFF.

A single count supports this clonotype. The gene calls are TRBV7-2 and TRBJ2-1; 7 bases fit TRBD1. The CDR3 is 12 residues long. Trimming took 8 bases from V and 13 from J; bases not matched to a gene: 11. CDR1 and CDR2 (germline): SGHTA, FQGNSA. CDR3 in amino acids: CASARGRETQFF. The CDR3 nucleotides read TGTGCCAGCGCGAGGGGGCGAGAGACCCAGTTCTTC.

This clonotype was detected ten times or more. This chain links TRBV11-2 with TRBJ1-1; TRBD1 matches 9 bases. Germline V gene lookup returns CDR1 SGHAT and CDR2 FQNNGV. V shed 5 bases and J 0 bases; nucleotides not matched to a gene: 4. The CDR3 sequence is 15 residues long. The CDR3 coding sequence is TGTGCCAGCAGCCGGGACAGGGTTATGAACACTGAAGCTTTCTTT. It codes for CASSRDRVMNTEAFF.

This rearrangement joins TRBV7-2 to TRBJ1-5; D might be TRBD1 (5 bases). Trimming took off 6 bases at V and 1 base at J, with 16 bases between the two ends. CDR3 length: 16 residues. The germline V gene encodes CDR1 SGHTA and CDR2 FQGNSA. The CDR3 sequence is CASSPGGGTSNQPQHF. Here the CDR3 DNA reads TGTGCCAGCAGTCCCGGGGGGGGTACGAGCAATCAGCCCCAGCATTTT.

In this sample, this clonotype turned up many times. Here the CDR3 DNA reads TGTGCCAGCAGTAGATCCAGAGGGGGGACGAGCTCCTACAATGAGCAGTTCTTC. Translated: CASSRSRGGTSSYNEQFF. The V gene is TRBV6-1, the J gene TRBJ2-1, with D perhaps matching TRBD1 or TRBD2 (6 bases each). V was pared by 5 bases and J by 0 bases, with 20 bases between. The CDR3 loop spans 18 amino acids. Germline CDR1 and CDR2: MNHNS and SASEGT.

This chain links TRBV27 with TRBJ1-2; D may be TRBD1 (5 bases). Trimming removed 2 bases from V and 4 bases from J, with 11 bases in between. Germline V gene lookup returns CDR1 MNHEY and CDR2 SMNVEV (reference sequence). CDR3 length: 14 amino acids. CDR3 in DNA: TGTGCCAGCAGTTTAATTGGGGGAAGCTATGGCTACACCTTC. This sequence encodes CASSLIGGSYGYTF.